These T cell receptor beta chains were read from a single sample in a study of cytomegalovirus exposure and HLA in healthy donors. Data came from immunoSEQ multiplex PCR; TCRdb stores just in-frame clones and leaves some out. The sample lists 110,000 to 150,000 clones; 55% to 85% were seen once. Input material: PBMCs. These receptors came from a man aged 35-49 years in good health and CMV-seronegative. CDR3s include the opening cysteine and the closing phenylalanine or tryptophan. D genes are given only for firm matches. The size field is filled for only some rows; it gives once, few, many or a size class.

TRBJ2-1 TRBV28 TRBD1 - TGTGCCAGCAGTCTCCAGGGGGCGCCCCTTTACAATGAGCAGTTCTTC CASSLQGAPLYNEQFF
TRBJ1-6 TRBV12-2 - - TGTGCAAGTCCCTGGGGGCCTCGCTCCGGGTATAATTCACCCCTCCACTTT CASPWGPRSGYNSPLHF
TRBJ1-4 TRBV6-1 - - TGTGCCAGCAGTCCCATGGTGGGCAGTAATGAAAAACTGTTTTTT CASSPMVGSNEKLFF
TRBJ1-3 TRBV4-1 TRBD1 - TGCGCCAGCAGCCAGGGGACAGGGGGTAGAAACACCATATATTTT CASSQGTGGRNTIYF
TRBJ2-1 TRBV27 TRBD1 - TGTGCCAGCACCCCAGTGACAGGGGGAAAGCGAAGCTACAATGAGCAGTTCTTC CASTPVTGGKRSYNEQFF
TRBJ2-3 TRBV2 TRBD2 - TGTGCCAGCAACCTAGCGGGGTGGGCAGATACGCAGTATTTT CASNLAGWADTQYF
TRBJ2-3 TRBV6-5 TRBD2 - TGTGCCAGCAGTTCCCCGACTAGCGGGGGACATACGCAGTATTTT CASSSPTSGGHTQYF
TRBJ2-7 TRBV5-1 TRBD2 - TGCGCCAGCAGCTTGCAGCGGGGGAGGACCGACGAGCAGTACTTC CASSLQRGRTDEQYF
TRBJ2-7 TRBV9 TRBD2 few TGTGCCAGCAGCCCCCGGCCGGGACTATCTTACGAGCAGTACTTC CASSPRPGLSYEQYF
TRBJ2-1 TRBV14 TRBD2 - TGTGCCAGCAGCCAACTGGGACTAGCGGGAGAACATGAGCAGTTCTTC CASSQLGLAGEHEQFF
TRBJ2-1 TRBV6-5 - - TGTGCCAGCACCCGATCGGATGAGCAGTTCTTC CASTRSDEQFF
TRBJ2-7 TRBV7-6 - once TGTGCCAGCAGCTCTCGGAGCTCCTACGAGCAGTACTTC CASSSRSSYEQYF
TRBJ1-2 TRBV27 - - TGTGCCAGCAGTTCTGCCGGACAGCTTCTCTATGGCTACACCTTC CASSSAGQLLYGYTF
TRBJ1-1 TRBV5-4 TRBD1 few TGTGCCAGCAGCTTAAGGGACAGGGGGACGAACACTGAAGCTTTCTTT CASSLRDRGTNTEAFF
TRBJ2-7 TRBV28 TRBD2 - TGTGCCAGCGGTTCGGCCGGGGACTACTACGAGCAGTACTTC CASGSAGDYYEQYF
TRBJ2-7 TRBV5-1 - - TGCGCCAGCAGCTTGGACGGGGGATTCGCCTACGAGCAGTACTTC CASSLDGGFAYEQYF
TRBJ2-7 TRBV14 - few TGTGCCAGCAGCCAAGATCTAGCGAGAACCTACGAGCAGTACTTC CASSQDLARTYEQYF
TRBJ2-5 TRBV20-1 - - TGCAGTGCCAGACCGGAGGAGACCCAGTACTTC CSARPEETQYF
TRBJ1-1 TRBV6-1 TRBD1 - TGTGCCAGCAGTGATGACAGGGGGCGGGGGAGGGGTTCTGAAGCTTTCTTT CASSDDRGRGRGSEAFF
TRBJ1-5 TRBV2 - - TGTGCCAGCACCCCTGGTAGAAATCAGCCCCAGCATTTT CASTPGRNQPQHF
TRBJ2-7 TRBV28 TRBD1 - TGTGCCAGCAGTTCCCGAGACCCTCTCAACAGGGGCCGTTCTGGGGAGCAGTACTTC CASSSRDPLNRGRSGEQYF
TRBJ2-1 TRBV11-3 - - TGTGCCAGCAGCTTAGCGGGGACCTACAATGAGCAGTTCTTC CASSLAGTYNEQFF
TRBJ1-3 TRBV30 - - TGTGCCTGGAGCCCCTCACTTATATCTGGAAACACCATATATTTT CAWSPSLISGNTIYF
TRBJ1-1 TRBV13 - - TGTGCCAGCAGCTTACGGAGAGGGCGGAAAATGAACACTGAAGCTTTCTTT CASSLRRGRKMNTEAFF
TRBJ2-5 TRBV10-1 - - TGCGCCAGCAGTGAGAATGTGCTAGCGGAGACCCAGTACTTC CASSENVLAETQYF
TRBJ2-3 TRBV20-1 - - TGCAGTGCTAGAGATCACAATACGCAGTATTTT CSARDHNTQYF
TRBJ1-1 TRBV7-2 TRBD1 - TGTGCCAGCAGCTTCAGACAGGGCAACACTGAAGCTTTCTTT CASSFRQGNTEAFF
TRBJ1-1 TRBV30 - - TGTGCCGGGGCTTCGAACACTGAAGCTTTCTTT CAGASNTEAFF
TRBJ2-7 TRBV27 TRBD2 - TGTGCCAGCAGTTTACGAGGGACTAGCGGCCCCTACGAGCAGTACTTC CASSLRGTSGPYEQYF
TRBJ1-1 TRBV7-8 - - TGTGCCAGCAGCCCATCCAGGGGCACTGAAGCTTTCTTT CASSPSRGTEAFF
TRBJ2-7 TRBV19 TRBD2 - TGTGCCAGTAGTATGAGCGGGAGCTCCTACGAGCAGTACTTC CASSMSGSSYEQYF
TRBJ1-2 TRBV7-2 - once TGTGCCAGCAGCTTAGGTGCAGGGGTTAACTATGGCTACACCTTC CASSLGAGVNYGYTF
TRBJ1-2 TRBV30 TRBD1 - TGTGCCTGGAGTGTAGCATATCAGGGGGCCTATGGCTACCCCTTC CAWSVAYQGAYGYPF
TRBJ2-7 TRBV6-5 TRBD2 - TGTGCCAGCAGTTACGCCGGGAGGGGACCCTGCGAGCAGTACTTC CASSYAGRGPCEQYF
TRBJ2-3 TRBV6-5 TRBD2 once TGTGCCAGCAGTTACGACGCGGGAGGGCCGGGAGATACGCAGTATTTT CASSYDAGGPGDTQYF
TRBJ2-2 TRBV9 - - TGTGCCAGCAGCGTAGGGATAGGGGGATCGAACACCGGGGAGCTGTTTTTT CASSVGIGGSNTGELFF
TRBJ2-5 TRBV15 - - TGTGCCACCAGCGTCGGGGGACGCAAACAAGAGACCCAGTACTTC CATSVGGRKQETQYF
TRBJ2-3 TRBV10-3 TRBD1 - TGTGCCATCAGCGGGGACAGAACCACAGATACGCAGTATTTT CAISGDRTTDTQYF
TRBJ1-2 TRBV19 TRBD1 few TGTGCCAGCGGACAGGGAAACTATGGCTACACCTTC CASGQGNYGYTF
TRBJ1-1 TRBV25-1 TRBD1 - TGTGCCAGCAGTGGGGACTGGGACAGCGACACTGAAGCTTTCTTT CASSGDWDSDTEAFF
TRBJ1-1 TRBV9 TRBD1 - TGTGCCAGCAGCGATCAGGGGGTTGCAGGGGGCACTGAAGCTTTCTTT CASSDQGVAGGTEAFF
TRBJ1-2 TRBV7-3 TRBD1 - TGTGCCAGCAGCGATAGACAGGGAATGGTCGCCACCTTC CASSDRQGMVATF
TRBJ2-1 TRBV30 TRBD2 once TGTGCCTGGAGTGGTGGCCTAGCGGGAGGGGGTGAGCAGTTCTTC CAWSGGLAGGGEQFF
TRBJ2-7 TRBV5-5 - - TGTGCCAGCAGCGACCGACAGATCTACGAGCAGTACTTC CASSDRQIYEQYF
TRBJ2-1 TRBV18 TRBD2 - TGTGCCAGCTCACCACCCCTAGCGGCCGACTACAATGAGCAGTTCTTC CASSPPLAADYNEQFF
TRBJ1-2 TRBV30 - - TGTGCCTGGAGTCGGGGCTATGGCTACACCTTC CAWSRGYGYTF
TRBJ1-5 TRBV30 TRBD1 - TGTGCCTGGGGGCCCGGGACAGGCTATCAGCCCCAGCATTTT CAWGPGTGYQPQHF
TRBJ2-6 TRBV19 - - TGTGCCAGTAGTATAGGAAGCCGCTCTGGGGCCAACGTCCTGACTTTC CASSIGSRSGANVLTF
TRBJ2-1 TRBV27 - few TGTGCCAGCAGTTTCTCCCCACAGATTGAGCAGTTCTTC CASSFSPQIEQFF
TRBJ2-7 TRBV4-3 TRBD1 - TGCGCCAGCAGCCAGGATAAGGGACAGTCCTACGGGCAGTACTTC CASSQDKGQSYGQYF
TRBJ1-4 TRBV2 - - TGTGCCAGCAGTCGTTGGTTTGCAGCAACTAATGAAAAACTGTTTTTT CASSRWFAATNEKLFF
TRBJ2-1 TRBV9 - - TGTGCCAGCAGCGTAGGCTCGCTAGCCGTGAATGAGCAGTTCTTC CASSVGSLAVNEQFF
TRBJ2-3 TRBV5-4 TRBD2 - TGTGCCAGCAGCTTGCGGGGGGGGATAGATACGCAGTATTTT CASSLRGGIDTQYF